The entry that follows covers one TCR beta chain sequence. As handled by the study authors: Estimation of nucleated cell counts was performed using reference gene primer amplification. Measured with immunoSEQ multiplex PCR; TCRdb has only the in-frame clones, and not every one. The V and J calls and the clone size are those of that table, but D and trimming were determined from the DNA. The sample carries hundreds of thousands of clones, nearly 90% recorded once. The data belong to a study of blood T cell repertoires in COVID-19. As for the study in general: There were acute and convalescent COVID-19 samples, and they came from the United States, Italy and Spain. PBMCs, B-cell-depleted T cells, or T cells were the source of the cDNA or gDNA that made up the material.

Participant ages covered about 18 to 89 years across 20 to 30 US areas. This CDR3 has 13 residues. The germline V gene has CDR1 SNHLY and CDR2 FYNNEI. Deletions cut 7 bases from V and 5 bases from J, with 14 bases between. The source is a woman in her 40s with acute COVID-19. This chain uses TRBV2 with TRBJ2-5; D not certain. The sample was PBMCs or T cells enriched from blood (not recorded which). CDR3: CASTEQVHETQYF. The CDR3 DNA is TGTGCCAGCACCGAGCAGGTCCACGAGACCCAGTACTTC.